This TCR beta chain was retrieved from a study of cytomegalovirus exposure and HLA in healthy donors. Overall study context: Earlier results showed 117 million unique TCR beta sequences derived from approximately 170 million T cells.

A multiplex PCR was run with 60 Vbeta primers and 13 Jbeta primers. Only in-frame clones appear in the TCRdb table, and some are missing; sequencing was by immunoSEQ multiplex PCR. Of around 150,000 clones listed, around 74% are singletons. V lost 0 bases to trimming and J lost 9 bases; unmatched junction nucleotides: 1. CDR1 is SGHTS and CDR2 is YDEGEE in the germline V gene. The CDR3 covers 15 residues. On this clone: Its antigen remains unidentified.

General study results and limits: Researchers catalogued 150 or so TCR beta chains as cytomegalovirus-associated. Most CMV-associated TCR beta chains were later found to appear HLA-restricted.

The material sequenced was PBMCs. This sequence originates from a middle-aged man in good health and CMV-seropositive. The gene calls are TRBV5-8 and TRBJ2-1; 15 bases line up with TRBD2. This chain's CDR3 is CASSLEGLAGGEQFF. CDR3 DNA sequence: TGTGCCAGCAGCTTGGAGGGACTAGCGGGAGGTGAGCAGTTCTTC.